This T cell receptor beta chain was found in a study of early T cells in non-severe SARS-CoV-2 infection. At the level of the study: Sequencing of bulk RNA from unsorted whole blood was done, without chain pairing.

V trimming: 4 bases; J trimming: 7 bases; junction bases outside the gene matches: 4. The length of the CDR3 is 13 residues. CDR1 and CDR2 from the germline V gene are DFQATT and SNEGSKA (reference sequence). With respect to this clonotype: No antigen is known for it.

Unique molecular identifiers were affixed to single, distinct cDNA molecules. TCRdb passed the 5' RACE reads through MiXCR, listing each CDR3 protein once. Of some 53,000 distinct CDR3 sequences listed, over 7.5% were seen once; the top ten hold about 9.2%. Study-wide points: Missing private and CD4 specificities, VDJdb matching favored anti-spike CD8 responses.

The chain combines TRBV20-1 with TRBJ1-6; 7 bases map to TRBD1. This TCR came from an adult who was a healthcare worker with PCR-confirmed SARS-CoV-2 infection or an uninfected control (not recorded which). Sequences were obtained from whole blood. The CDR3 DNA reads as TGCAGTGCTAACGACAGGGCCAATTCACCCCTCCACTTT. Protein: CSANDRANSPLHF.